A single T cell receptor beta chain is shown here with its context. The sample comes from a study of blood T cell repertoires in COVID-19. In the study overall: Sources were T cells, B-cell-depleted T cells, or PBMCs; the material itself was cDNA or gDNA.

This table comes from immunoSEQ multiplex PCR, and its TCRdb copy is limited to in-frame clones, with some not included. Among 430,000 or so clones listed, over 85% were seen once. Seattle enrolled patients during active infection and tracked them longitudinally. The sequence derives from a man between 18 and 29 years old with COVID-19, enrolled during active disease. The sequenced sample was peripheral blood.

CDR3 sequence: CASSLDPRSTDTQYF. CDR3 sequence (DNA): TGTGCCAGCAGCTTAGATCCCAGGAGCACAGATACGCAGTATTTT. V gene TRBV11-2 combines with J gene TRBJ2-3, with D hard to call. Trimming took off 0 bases at V and 0 bases at J, with 7 bases between the two ends. This CDR3 comprises 15 residues. Germline CDR1 and CDR2: SGHAT and FQNNGV.